This is a list of T cell receptor beta chains from one sample in a study of cytomegalovirus exposure and HLA in healthy donors. Only in-frame clones appear in the TCRdb table, and some are missing; sequencing was by immunoSEQ multiplex PCR. The table has some 200,000 clones, 70% seen once. The sample was PBMCs. The receptors here all came from a man aged 35 to 55 in good health and CMV-seropositive. Each CDR3 is given with its conserved first and last residue. The order of the fields is V gene, J gene, clone size, D gene, CDR3 protein, CDR3 DNA. The D gene is left open where the match is weak. Part of the rows lack a size; the others show once, few, many or a class for expanded clones.

V: TRBV6-1; J: TRBJ1-3; size: few; D: -; CDR3: CASSEARGTGNTIYF; DNA: TGTGCCAGCAGTGAAGCCCGGGGGACTGGAAACACCATATATTTT
V: TRBV2; J: TRBJ1-1; size: -; D: TRBD1; CDR3: CASSPGTGGIVGTEAFF; DNA: TGTGCCAGCAGCCCCGGGACAGGGGGGATAGTAGGCACTGAAGCTTTCTTT
V: TRBV11-2; J: TRBJ2-5; size: few; D: -; CDR3: CASSLGRGEAMGRETQYF; DNA: TGTGCCAGCAGCTTAGGCAGGGGTGAGGCGATGGGGAGAGAGACCCAGTACTTC
V: TRBV5-4; J: TRBJ2-5; size: -; D: TRBD2; CDR3: CASRREYSLETQYF; DNA: TGTGCCAGCAGGCGGGAGTACAGTTTAGAGACCCAGTACTTC
V: TRBV9; J: TRBJ2-3; size: -; D: TRBD1; CDR3: CASSVADLTGTGGYETDTQYF; DNA: TGTGCCAGCAGCGTAGCAGACCTAACCGGGACAGGGGGTTATGAGACAGATACGCAGTATTTT
V: TRBV6-4; J: TRBJ1-1; size: -; D: -; CDR3: CASRSLPILNTEAFF; DNA: TGTGCCAGCAGGAGTCTGCCCATTCTGAACACTGAAGCTTTCTTT
V: TRBV4-1; J: TRBJ1-1; size: few; D: -; CDR3: CASSQDPLGRNTEAFF; DNA: TGCGCCAGCAGCCAAGACCCATTAGGGAGGAACACTGAAGCTTTCTTT
V: TRBV5-1; J: TRBJ1-2; size: -; D: TRBD1; CDR3: CASSFDSGTEYGYTF; DNA: TGCGCCAGCAGCTTCGATAGCGGGACAGAATATGGCTACACCTTC
V: TRBV11-2; J: TRBJ1-1; size: -; D: -; CDR3: CASSIWRGSSGNTEAFF; DNA: TGTGCCAGCAGCATTTGGCGTGGATCTTCGGGGAACACTGAAGCTTTCTTT
V: TRBV4-2; J: TRBJ1-5; size: -; D: TRBD1; CDR3: CASSPPSSTGGDPISNQPQHF; DNA: TGTGCCAGCAGCCCACCTTCGTCGACAGGGGGGGACCCAATTAGCAATCAGCCCCAGCATTTT
V: TRBV25-1; J: TRBJ1-2; size: -; D: -; CDR3: CASSEYPPDRRHGYTF; DNA: TGTGCCAGCAGTGAATATCCCCCCGACCGGAGGCACGGCTACACCTTC
V: TRBV28; J: TRBJ2-3; size: -; D: -; CDR3: CASSQLTYTQYF; DNA: TGTGCCAGCAGCCAACTGACATATACGCAGTATTTT
V: TRBV12-1; J: TRBJ1-4; size: -; D: -; CDR3: CASSFGGRVGDLKKLFF; DNA: TGTGCCAGCAGCTTTGGGGGGAGGGTTGGGGATCTTAAAAAACTGTTTTTT
V: TRBV11-2; J: TRBJ2-7; size: -; D: TRBD2; CDR3: CASSFGSGVYEQYF; DNA: TGTGCCAGCAGCTTTGGTAGCGGGGTATACGAGCAGTACTTC
V: TRBV4-1; J: TRBJ1-1; size: -; D: -; CDR3: CASSQEALGNTEAFF; DNA: TGCGCCAGCAGCCAAGAAGCCCTAGGGAACACTGAAGCTTTCTTT
V: TRBV7-8; J: TRBJ2-5; size: -; D: TRBD2; CDR3: CASSSSTGGGKETQYF; DNA: TGTGCCAGCAGCTCCTCCACGGGAGGAGGGAAAGAGACCCAGTACTTC
V: TRBV4-1; J: TRBJ2-3; size: -; D: -; CDR3: CASNQRRFSTDTQYF; DNA: TGCGCCAGCAACCAGCGGAGGTTTAGCACAGATACGCAGTATTTT
V: TRBV7-2; J: TRBJ2-7; size: -; D: TRBD2; CDR3: CASSLALAVGEQYF; DNA: TGTGCCAGCAGCTTAGCACTAGCGGTTGGGGAGCAGTACTTC
V: TRBV6-6; J: TRBJ1-4; size: -; D: TRBD1; CDR3: CASRTGGQGNEKLFF; DNA: TGTGCCAGCAGAACAGGGGGCCAGGGTAATGAAAAACTGTTTTTT
V: TRBV5-1; J: TRBJ2-7; size: -; D: TRBD2; CDR3: CASSWGRLAGGYEQYF; DNA: TGCGCCAGCAGCTGGGGCCGACTAGCGGGGGGCTACGAGCAGTACTTC
V: TRBV7-7; J: TRBJ2-1; size: -; D: TRBD2; CDR3: CASSLGAGGKDNEQFF; DNA: TGTGCCAGCAGCTTAGGAGCGGGGGGCAAAGACAATGAGCAGTTCTTC
V: TRBV7-2; J: TRBJ1-5; size: -; D: TRBD1; CDR3: CASSLRTGGNSNQPQHF; DNA: TGTGCCAGCAGCTTACGGACAGGGGGCAATAGCAATCAGCCCCAGCATTTT
V: TRBV7-9; J: TRBJ2-6; size: -; D: -; CDR3: CASSSQAPGANVLTF; DNA: TGTGCCAGCAGCTCACAGGCTCCTGGGGCCAACGTCCTGACTTTC
V: TRBV4-2; J: TRBJ2-2; size: -; D: TRBD1; CDR3: CASSQEQGARTGELFF; DNA: TGTGCCAGCAGCCAAGAACAGGGGGCTCGAACCGGGGAGCTGTTTTTT
V: TRBV29-1; J: TRBJ1-1; size: -; D: TRBD1; CDR3: CSADRGDWAFF; DNA: TGCAGCGCCGACAGGGGAGACTGGGCTTTCTTT
V: TRBV19; J: TRBJ2-2; size: -; D: TRBD1; CDR3: CASHPGGQVSFTGELFF; DNA: TGTGCCAGTCACCCCGGGGGACAGGTCTCGTTTACCGGGGAGCTGTTTTTT
V: TRBV5-1; J: TRBJ2-1; size: few; D: TRBD2; CDR3: CASSFIFSGGARNEQFF; DNA: TGCGCCAGCAGCTTTATCTTTAGCGGGGGGGCGAGGAATGAGCAGTTCTTC
V: TRBV28; J: TRBJ2-1; size: -; D: TRBD1; CDR3: CASSVGGARYNEQFF; DNA: TGTGCCAGCAGTGTAGGGGGCGCGAGGTACAATGAGCAGTTCTTC
V: TRBV10-2; J: TRBJ2-1; size: -; D: -; CDR3: CASSAQGEQFF; DNA: TGCGCCAGCAGTGCTCAGGGTGAGCAGTTCTTC
V: TRBV5-4; J: TRBJ2-7; size: -; D: TRBD1; CDR3: CASSSTGTGRYEQYF; DNA: TGTGCCAGCAGCTCAACCGGGACAGGGAGATACGAGCAGTACTTC
V: TRBV6-6; J: TRBJ1-3; size: -; D: TRBD1; CDR3: CASSTGDRRINTIYF; DNA: TGTGCCAGCAGTACCGGGGACAGGAGGATAAACACCATATATTTT
V: TRBV2; J: TRBJ1-3; size: -; D: -; CDR3: CASNEERDTTIYF; DNA: TGTGCCAGCAATGAGGAGAGGGATACCACCATATATTTT
V: TRBV7-2; J: TRBJ2-2; size: -; D: TRBD1; CDR3: CASSLSLGQGFGELFF; DNA: TGTGCCAGCAGCTTATCCTTGGGACAGGGCTTCGGGGAGCTGTTTTTT